The clone carrying this TCR beta chain was counted only a few times. No antigen is known for it. Each CDR3 protein gets one entry after TCRdb re-called the reads with MiXCR. The sample lists hundreds of thousands of distinct CDR3 sequences; about 44% were seen once. The source of the sample is a study of T cell repertoires in cytomegalovirus infection. Study outcomes and limitations: Within the response measured ex vivo, HLA-C-restricted CMV-specific TCR beta clonotypes were dominant.

Germline assignment: CDR1 SGHTA and CDR2 FQGNSA. This CDR3 is 15 amino acids long. Trimming at V came to 5 bases and at J to 5 bases, leaving 8 bases not matched to a gene. The chain has TRBV7-2 and TRBJ2-7, with 11 positions matching TRBD2. Sequenced material: cultured PBMCs, taken from culture after CMV antigen stimulation. The clonotype was recovered from a human donor in good health (CMV status not recorded). Some clones in this sample may be carry-over from other donors' samples. CDR3 DNA sequence: TGTGCCAGCAGCAAGCGACTAGCGGGGTGGAACGAGCAGTACTTC. Encoded protein: CASSKRLAGWNEQYF.